One sample yielded the 31 T cell receptor beta chains listed below, sequenced in a study of regulatory T cells in long-lasting Graves disease. The time point is: persistent/refractory GD, antithyroid drugs over 5 years with positive TRAb. PBMCs were the source of the RNA used for TCR sequencing. In building TCR beta libraries, iRepertoire HTBI primers were used together with Arm-PCR of CDR3 regions. TCRdb independently ran MiXCR on the multiplex PCR reads; one entry per CDR3 protein. The sample has a few hundred thousand distinct CDR3 sequences, 23% seen once; the top ten hold about a quarter. The starting material was peripheral blood mononuclear cells (PBMCs), obtained when the disease was refractory, from a patient treated with antithyroid drugs. The receptors here all came from a female donor with Graves disease.

For this clonotype: The junction does not match germline at one end; this may be a read error. This chain joins TRBV7-3 and TRBJ2-2; D may correspond to TRBD1 or TRBD2 (5 bases each). Looked up from germline, CDR1 is SGHTA and CDR2 is FQGTGA. This CDR3 has 14 amino acids. The CDR3 sequence: CTSSTGRNTGELFF. The DNA of the CDR3 is TGTACCAGCAGCACGGGACGCAACACCGGGGAGCTGTTTTTT.

The rearrangement uses TRBV11-3 and TRBJ2-2; D ambiguous. The CDR3 contains 13 residues. The germline V and J ends were trimmed by 7 bases and 4 bases, with 10 bases remaining between them. Germline V gene data show CDR1 as SGHNT and CDR2 as YENEEA. The CDR3 here is CASTQDGTGELFF. CDR3 coding DNA: TGTGCCAGCACCCAGGACGGCACCGGGGAGCTGTTTTTT.

A few counts support this clonotype. The J gene is TRBJ1-2, the V gene TRBV19, with D uncertain. The V end lost 6 bases, the J end lost 3 bases, and 2 bases lay between the germline ends. The CDR3 runs to 10 residues. Germline V CDR1 and CDR2: LNHDA, SQIVND (reference sequence). CDR3 residues: CASSDYGYTF. CDR3 DNA sequence: TGTGCCAGTAGCGACTATGGCTACACCTTC.

This chain links TRBV19 with TRBJ1-3; unclear D gene. The length of the CDR3 is 14 residues. Trimming removed 7 bases from V and 0 bases from J, with 10 bases in between. Germline-derived CDR1 and CDR2 are LNHDA and SQIVND (reference sequence). The CDR3 DNA reads as TGTGCCAGTACCTCGGTCGGCTCTGGAAACACCATATATTTT. This sequence encodes CASTSVGSGNTIYF.

This sequence joins TRBV4-2 and TRBJ2-7; D call uncertain. The germline gives CDR1 LGHNA, CDR2 YNFKEQ. This CDR3 is built from 13 residues. Trimming took 1 base from V and 0 from J, leaving 4 bases between them. CDR3 protein: CASSQGDSYEQYF. The CDR3 DNA follows: TGTGCCAGCAGCCAAGGAGACTCCTACGAGCAGTACTTC.

The V call is TRBV7-2, the J call TRBJ2-5, with D possibly TRBD1 on 6 matching bases. Trimming took off 5 bases at V and 2 bases at J, with 15 bases between the two ends. The CDR3 spans 15 residues. Germline V gene data show CDR1 as SGHTA and CDR2 as FQGNSA. In DNA form, the CDR3 reads TGTGCCAGCAGCCGACAACAGGGTACACAAGAGACCCAGTACTTC. Amino acid sequence: CASSRQQGTQETQYF.

This clonotype was seen at least ten times. V and J are TRBV20-1 and TRBJ2-5, with 11 bases fitting TRBD2. CDR1 is DFQATT and CDR2 is SNEGSKA in the germline V gene (reference sequence). Trimming removed 3 bases from V and 2 bases from J; junction bases left unmatched: 5. The CDR3 is 15 amino acids. In DNA form, the CDR3 reads TGCAGTGCTAGTCCCGGGACTAGCGGACAAGAGACCCAGTACTTC. This sequence encodes CSASPGTSGQETQYF.

This clonotype appeared a few times. The V gene is TRBV19, the J gene TRBJ1-2; D is possibly TRBD1 (6 bases). The length of the CDR3 is 13 residues. CDR1 is LNHDA, CDR2 SQIVND, per germline (reference sequence). With 5 bases removed from V and 4 bases from J, the gap between germline ends came to 11 bases. The CDR3 bases are TGTGCCAGTAGTTTTACAGGGAGCTATGGCTACACCTTC. Encoded protein: CASSFTGSYGYTF.

This clonotype was counted a few times. This chain connects TRBV6-2 or TRBV6-3 to TRBJ1-1; possibly TRBD1 for D (6 bases). The CDR3 totals 15 residues. CDR1 is MNHEY and CDR2 is SVGEGT in the germline V gene. Trimming removed 2 bases from V and 1 base from J, with 11 bases in between. The CDR3 bases are TGTGCCAGCAGTTACGAGGGGGGTGGGAACACTGAAGCTTTCTTT. This codes for CASSYEGGGNTEAFF.

The chain carries TRBV3-1 and TRBJ2-5; TRBD2 aligns across 14 bases. Germline values: CDR1 LGHDT, CDR2 YNNKEL (reference sequence). CDR3 size: 16 residues. With V trimmed by 3 bases and J by 3 bases, 3 bases remained unmatched. The CDR3 DNA reads TGTGCCAGCAGCCACACGACTAGCGGGAGGGAAGAGACCCAGTACTTC. Its translation is CASSHTTSGREETQYF.

This clonotype was detected a few times. CDR3 sequence: CASSDSRRGYTF. CDR3 bases: TGTGCCAGCAGTGACTCCAGGCGCGGCTACACCTTC. The rearrangement links TRBV25-1 to TRBJ1-2; D is unclear. Germline assignment: CDR1 MGHDK and CDR2 SYGVNS. V was pared by 3 bases and J by 8 bases, with 10 bases between. This CDR3 is built from 12 residues.

This clonotype was found a few times. The CDR3 spells CASSYTTGYEQYF. For the CDR3, the DNA is TGTGCCAGCAGTTACACGACAGGATACGAGCAGTACTTC. The chain couples TRBV6-5 to TRBJ2-7; tentative D call: TRBD1 (6 bases). V dropped 2 bases and J dropped 4 bases, with 9 bases sitting between them. This CDR3 has 13 residues. Germline V gene sequence: CDR1 MNHEY, CDR2 SVGAGI.

This clonotype was counted only a few times. The CDR3 nucleotides read TGCAGTGCTCTGCAGGGCGGCTCCTACGAGCAGTACTTC. As protein: CSALQGGSYEQYF. The chain combines TRBV20-1 with TRBJ2-7, with D tentatively TRBD1 (5 bases). Germline CDR1 and CDR2: DFQATT and SNEGSKA (reference sequence). The CDR3 loop spans 13 amino acids. Trimming took off 5 bases at V and 0 bases at J, with 11 bases between the two ends.

This clonotype was recorded many times. The rearrangement links TRBV12-3 or TRBV12-4 to TRBJ2-2, with 9 nucleotides matching TRBD2. The CDR3 contains 15 residues. After removal of 5 bases from V and 2 bases from J, the junction contained 3 bases not matched to a gene. CDR3 loop: CASSLSGRNTGELFF. The DNA for the CDR3 is TGTGCCAGCAGTCTTAGCGGGAGAAACACCGGGGAGCTGTTTTTT.

This clonotype was counted between two and nine times. The J gene is TRBJ1-2, the V gene TRBV2; TRBD1 might be the D (5 bases). V was pared by 9 bases and J by 6 bases, with 11 bases between. This CDR3 is 11 amino acids long. CDR1 SNHLY and CDR2 FYNNEI come from the germline V gene. The CDR3 is CARAQGDGYTF. The CDR3 coding sequence is TGTGCCAGGGCTCAAGGGGATGGCTACACCTTC.

This clonotype has a single count. The chain joins TRBV9 to TRBJ1-2, with 9 bases fitting TRBD1. The CDR3 length is 17 residues. After removal of 3 bases from V and 4 bases from J, the junction contained 13 bases not matched to a gene. Germline V lookup: CDR1 SGDLS, CDR2 YYNGEE. In nucleotides, the CDR3 is TGTGCCAGCAGCGCCCGCGACGGACAGGGGAGTATCTATGGCTACACCTTC. As protein: CASSARDGQGSIYGYTF.

About this clonotype itself: This clone may be a read error of a much larger clone one base away. V usage is TRBV28 and J usage is TRBJ1-1; 12 nucleotides align to TRBD1. CDR1 MDHEN and CDR2 SYDVKM come from the germline V gene. The CDR3 contains 15 residues. CDR3 region: CVSSAPGQGAAEAFF. The CDR3 DNA is TGTGTCAGCAGTGCACCGGGACAGGGGGCTGCTGAAGCTTTCTTT.

The chain joins TRBV11-1 to TRBJ2-7; D gene unclear. Trimming took 4 bases from V and 2 from J, leaving 15 bases between them. Germline CDR1 SGHAT, CDR2 FQDESV (reference sequence). The CDR3 sequence is 15 residues long. Here the CDR3 DNA reads TGTGCCAGCAGCTCTAGGAGCCTCTCAGCCTACGAGCAGTACTTC. This gives the protein CASSSRSLSAYEQYF.

This clonotype was observed at least ten times. The chain combines TRBV6-1 with TRBJ2-2; 12 positions match TRBD2. Germline values: CDR1 MNHNS, CDR2 SASEGT. V was clipped by 6 bases and J by 6 bases; unmatched bases: 5. This CDR3 contains 15 residues. The CDR3 sequence: CASSRTSGDPGELFF. The DNA of the CDR3 is TGTGCCAGCAGCCGGACTAGCGGGGACCCCGGGGAGCTGTTTTTT.

This sequence joins TRBV6-1 and TRBJ1-5, with a weak D call TRBD1 (5 bases). The CDR3 is 13 residues long. Per the germline V gene, CDR1 is MNHNS and CDR2 is SASEGT. Trimming shortened V by 7 bases and J by 7 bases, and 14 bases separated the two germline ends. DNA for the CDR3: TGTGCCAGCATGAAGGGGTGGGAGCAGCCCCAGCATTTT. Protein product: CASMKGWEQPQHF.

This clonotype was recorded a few times. The chain couples TRBV29-1 to TRBJ1-4; no clear D gene. The CDR3 consists of 12 residues. Germline assignment: CDR1 SQVTM and CDR2 ANQGSEA. V was clipped by 4 bases and J by 5 bases, with 8 bases between them. CDR3 loop: CSVGGGNEKLFF. In DNA, the CDR3 is TGCAGCGTTGGTGGCGGGAATGAAAAACTGTTTTTT. The entire variable domain, with the rest obtained from reference TRBV29-1 and TRBJ1-4, is as follows: SAVISQKPSRDICQRGTSLTIQCQVDSQVTMMFWYRQQPGQSLTLIATANQGSEATYESGFVIDKFPISRPNLTFSTLTVSNMSPEDSSIYLCSVGGGNEKLFFGSGTQLSVL.

The V and J genes are TRBV9 and TRBJ2-1; a possible D gene is TRBD2 (6 bases). The CDR3 contains 16 residues. CDR1 is SGDLS and CDR2 is YYNGEE in the germline V gene. Trimming took 0 bases from V and 6 from J, leaving 16 bases between them. The CDR3 sequence is CASSVVDSGPLNEQFF. The CDR3 nucleotides are TGTGCCAGCAGCGTAGTGGATAGCGGTCCCCTCAATGAGCAGTTCTTC.

This clonotype was seen a few times. The V gene is TRBV6-5, the J gene TRBJ1-1; TRBD1 matches 8 bases. CDR3 length: 18 residues. Germline loops: CDR1 MNHEY, CDR2 SVGAGI. Trimming cost V 2 bases and J 5 bases; bases outside gene matches: 16. Here the CDR3 reads CASSYLGQGGSVLTEAFF. CDR3 in DNA: TGTGCCAGCAGTTACCTAGGACAGGGCGGCTCGGTATTGACTGAAGCTTTCTTT.

The sample holds a few counts of this clonotype. CDR3 sequence: CASSLIHTSPSYEQYF. The DNA for the CDR3 is TGTGCCAGCAGTTTAATCCACACCAGCCCCTCCTACGAGCAGTACTTC. J is TRBJ2-7 and V is TRBV28; D unresolved. V was clipped by 2 bases and J by 0 bases, with 14 bases between them. The germline V gene has CDR1 MDHEN and CDR2 SYDVKM. This CDR3 comprises 16 residues.

This clonotype has just a few counts. The CDR3 DNA follows: TGCAGTGCTACATCCGGGACGCCTTCCTACGAGCAGTACTTC. Translating gives CSATSGTPSYEQYF. The chain links TRBV20-1 to TRBJ2-7; possibly TRBD1 or TRBD2 for D (5 bases each). In germline, CDR1 is DFQATT, CDR2 SNEGSKA (reference sequence). Trimming took 4 bases from V and 1 from J, leaving 14 bases between them. The CDR3 sequence is 14 residues long.

The chain couples TRBV6-1 to TRBJ2-7, with no clear D. Trimming took off 2 bases at V and 3 bases at J, with 14 bases between the two ends. Germline CDR1 reads MNHNS; CDR2 reads SASEGT. The CDR3 is 15 amino acids. The DNA for the CDR3 is TGTGCCAGCAGTGAACAACACTCAAGGGACTACGAGCAGTACTTC. Translation: CASSEQHSRDYEQYF.

The sample holds many counts of this clonotype. V usage is TRBV11-2 and J usage is TRBJ2-7; D is undetermined. With 1 base removed from V and 3 bases from J, the gap between germline ends came to 10 bases. The CDR3 consists of 14 residues. The V gene's germline CDR1 is SGHAT and CDR2 FQNNGV. CDR3 sequence (DNA): TGTGCCAGCAGCTTAGGTGGATCCCTCTACGAGCAGTACTTC. It specifies CASSLGGSLYEQYF.

This chain uses TRBV3-1 with TRBJ2-5; 11 nucleotides agree with TRBD2. CDR1 and CDR2 (germline): LGHDT, YNNKEL (reference sequence). V dropped 3 bases and J dropped 7; count of bases not matched to a gene: 7. This CDR3 has 15 residues. Here the CDR3 reads CASSHGSLAGGTQYF. For the CDR3, the DNA is TGTGCCAGCAGCCATGGTTCCCTAGCGGGAGGGACCCAGTACTTC.

This clonotype was observed many times. The CDR3 region is CASSSTVYGYTF. CDR3 in DNA: TGTGCCAGCAGCTCAACGGTGTATGGCTACACCTTC. The rearrangement uses TRBV12-3 or TRBV12-4 and TRBJ1-2; D is uncertain. V lost 6 bases and J lost 5, with 10 bases in between. This CDR3 spans 12 amino acids.

The sample holds a few counts of this clonotype. CDR3 residues: CASSHGGKVVQGYTF. CDR3 in DNA: TGCGCCAGCAGCCACGGCGGGAAGGTGGTACAGGGCTACACCTTC. The V and J genes are TRBV4-1 and TRBJ1-2; D is ambiguous. The germline V gene encodes CDR1 MGHRA and CDR2 YSYEKL. CDR3 length: 15 amino acids. Trimming stripped 3 bases from V and 8 bases from J, with 19 bases between.

This clonotype was detected a few times. This rearrangement joins TRBV30 to TRBJ2-5, with no clear D. V was trimmed by 5 bases and J by 4 bases, leaving 14 bases between them. Germline lookup yields CDR1 GTSNPN and CDR2 SVGIG (reference sequence). This CDR3 region has 13 residues. In nucleotides, the CDR3 is TGTGCCTGGGGTTATATCCTAGGAGAGACCCAGTACTTC. Amino acids: CAWGYILGETQYF. Drawing the rest from reference TRBV30 and TRBJ2-5, the complete variable domain is SQTIHQWPATLVQPVGSPLSLECTVEGTSNPNLYWYRQAAGRGLQLLFYSVGIGQISSEVPQNLSASRPQDRQFILSSKKLLLSDSGFYLCAWGYILGETQYFGPGTRLLVL.